The T cell receptor beta chain under discussion was sequenced for a study of blood T cell repertoires in COVID-19. The wider study: Researchers got acute and convalescent COVID-19 samples from the United States, Italy and Spain.

Germline V gives CDR1 SNHLY, CDR2 FYNNEI. Trimming took off 3 bases at V and 4 bases at J, with 4 bases between the two ends. CDR3 length equals 12 residues. In the study's own analysis: Cell counts per sample came from amplifying reference gene primers. Sequencing was performed with immunoSEQ multiplex PCR; in TCRdb, only in-frame clones are kept and a portion is missing. Clone size and the V and J calls come from that table; the DNA yielded D and trimming. The sample gives about 330,000 clones, 80% to 90% of which show up once; about 5% is in the top ten. This receptor was identified in a man aged 25-40 years who had recovered from COVID-19. J is TRBJ1-5 and V is TRBV2, with no clear D. The sequencing input was PBMCs or T cells enriched from blood (not recorded which). In nucleotides, the CDR3 is TGTGCCAGCAGTGACACTAATCAGCCCCAGCATTTT. Encoded protein: CASSDTNQPQHF. Using reference TRBV2 and TRBJ1-5 for the parts outside the CDR3, the full variable domain is EPEVTQTPSHQVTQMGQEVILRCVPISNHLYFYWYRQILGQKVEFLVSFYNNEISEKSEIFDDQFSVERPDGSNFTLKIRSTKLEDSAMYFCASSDTNQPQHFGDGTRLSIL.